These 14 T cell receptor beta chains came from one sample sequenced in a study of T cells after yellow fever vaccination. Each CDR3 protein is one row after TCRdb ran MiXCR on the 5' RACE reads. The sample holds 300,000 to 400,000 distinct CDR3 sequences, about 7.8% seen once. The input for sequencing was PBMCs, taken about 41 days after the first yellow fever vaccination. All receptors come from a man younger than 30 who received the YFV17D yellow fever vaccine.

The chain carries TRBV3-1 and TRBJ1-1; unclear D gene. The germline gives CDR1 LGHDT, CDR2 YNNKEL (reference sequence). V dropped 1 base and J dropped 5 bases, with 11 bases sitting between them. There are 14 residues in the CDR3. This CDR3 is CASSQASGRTEAFF. The CDR3 DNA sequence: TGTGCCAGCAGCCAAGCTTCGGGGAGGACTGAAGCTTTCTTT.

This clonotype was recorded a few times. The chain employs TRBV4-3 and TRBJ2-6; D is undetermined. Trimming removed 1 base at V and 1 base at J, with 14 bases between. Germline loops: CDR1 LGHNA, CDR2 YSLEER. CDR3 length: 18 residues. The CDR3 loop is CASSQASRSDSGANVLTF. DNA for the CDR3: TGCGCCAGCAGCCAAGCTTCCCGGTCGGATTCTGGGGCCAACGTCCTGACTTTC.

The V and J genes are TRBV4-1 and TRBJ2-1; no reliable D call. CDR3 length: 17 amino acids. Per the germline V gene, CDR1 is MGHRA and CDR2 is YSYEKL. Deletions cut 0 bases from V and 7 bases from J, with 19 bases between. The CDR3 DNA sequence: TGCGCCAGCAGCCAAGAGAGTATACACGGCACAATTAATGAGCAGTTCTTC. Translation gives CASSQESIHGTINEQFF.

The V gene is TRBV5-5, the J gene TRBJ1-5; tentatively, D is TRBD1 (5 bases). This CDR3 has 16 residues. The V end lost 0 bases, the J end lost 1 base, and 11 bases lay between the germline ends. CDR1 and CDR2 from the germline V gene are SGHKS and YYEKEE (reference sequence). The CDR3 region has the DNA TGTGCCAGCAGCTTGGCCTACCAGGGAAGCAATCAGCCCCAGCATTTT. It translates to CASSLAYQGSNQPQHF.

The J gene is TRBJ1-2, the V gene TRBV20-1; perhaps TRBD1 as D (6 bases). The CDR3 is 12 residues long. Germline CDR1 and CDR2: DFQATT and SNEGSKA (reference sequence). V was trimmed by 6 bases and J by 5 bases, leaving 13 bases between them. The CDR3 DNA reads TGCAGTGCCGCTGACAGGCCTTATGGCTACACCTTC. Translated, it gives CSAADRPYGYTF.

This clonotype was seen a few times. The chain has TRBV5-1 and TRBJ2-7; unclear D gene. The CDR3 has 14 residues. Trimming shortened V by 4 bases and J by 0 bases, and 11 bases separated the two germline ends. Germline CDR1 SGHRS, CDR2 YFSETQ. CDR3: CASSVYGGSYEQYF. CDR3 nucleotides: TGCGCCAGCAGCGTTTACGGTGGCTCCTACGAGCAGTACTTC.

The chain combines TRBV5-1 with TRBJ2-3; TRBD2 matches at 10 bases. The CDR3 totals 16 residues. V was pared by 4 bases and J by 4 bases, with 9 bases of the junction left unmatched. Germline CDR1 is SGHRS and CDR2 is YFSETQ. The CDR3 reads CASSPRTSGIADTQYF. The CDR3 DNA reads as TGCGCCAGCAGCCCCAGGACTAGCGGTATTGCAGATACGCAGTATTTT.

This clonotype has only a few counts. The gene calls are TRBV6-2 or TRBV6-3 and TRBJ2-1, with unresolved D. The CDR3 has 13 residues. Per the germline V gene, CDR1 is MNHEY and CDR2 is SVGEGT. V gave up 8 bases and J gave up 4 bases, with 12 bases separating them. This CDR3 reads CASVRVLYNEQFF. The CDR3 DNA reads as TGTGCCAGCGTTCGGGTCCTGTACAATGAGCAGTTCTTC.

The CDR3 sequence: CASSFLDRGGTEAFF. The CDR3 coding sequence is TGCGCCAGCAGCTTCCTCGACAGGGGTGGCACTGAAGCTTTCTTT. The chain joins TRBV5-1 to TRBJ1-1; 8 bases are shared with TRBD1. The germline gives CDR1 SGHRS, CDR2 YFSETQ. Germline trimming cut 2 bases from V and 4 bases from J; bases unmatched to any gene: 7. This CDR3 comprises 15 residues.

This clonotype was counted many times. This chain links TRBV7-9 with TRBJ1-6; maybe TRBD1 (6 bases). The CDR3 spans 13 residues. Per germline, CDR1 SEHNR and CDR2 FQNEAQ (reference sequence). Deletions cut 2 bases from V and 15 bases from J, with 14 bases between. CDR3 nucleotide sequence: TGTGCCAGCAGCTTATCGGTGGGACACCTCCTCCACTTT. Translated, it gives CASSLSVGHLLHF.

The chain has TRBV7-2 and TRBJ1-5, with D unresolved. The CDR3 totals 14 residues. Germline V lookup: CDR1 SGHTA, CDR2 FQGNSA. V dropped 4 bases and J dropped 2 bases, with 9 bases sitting between them. CDR3 sequence (DNA): TGTGCCAGCAGCTCCCATTCAGGCAATCAGCCCCAGCATTTT. Translating gives CASSSHSGNQPQHF.

In its sample, this clonotype was seen many times. The V and J genes are TRBV4-3 and TRBJ2-6; D not certain. The V end was cut by 0 bases, the J end by 0 bases, with 12 bases between. Per the germline V gene, CDR1 is LGHNA and CDR2 is YSLEER. The CDR3 is 18 residues long. CDR3 sequence (DNA): TGCGCCAGCAGCCAAGATCGTGCATTCGGCTCTGGGGCCAACGTCCTGACTTTC. It encodes CASSQDRAFGSGANVLTF.

The V gene is TRBV14, the J gene TRBJ1-1, with 12 bases identical to TRBD1. The CDR3 is 17 amino acids. CDR1 SGHDN and CDR2 FVKESK come from the germline V gene. V was pared by 4 bases and J by 5 bases, with 11 bases of the junction left unmatched. The CDR3 loop is CASSRARDRGLGTEAFF. DNA for the CDR3: TGTGCCAGCAGCCGGGCCCGGGACAGGGGGCTTGGAACTGAAGCTTTCTTT.

This clonotype was counted at least ten times. The V gene is TRBV29-1, the J gene TRBJ1-4; D is uncertain. The V end was cut by 4 bases, the J end by 3 bases, with 6 bases between. The CDR3 spans 12 residues. Germline assignment: CDR1 SQVTM and CDR2 ANQGSEA. For the CDR3, the DNA is TGCAGCGTTGGGGGAGCTAATGAAAAACTGTTTTTT. This sequence encodes CSVGGANEKLFF.